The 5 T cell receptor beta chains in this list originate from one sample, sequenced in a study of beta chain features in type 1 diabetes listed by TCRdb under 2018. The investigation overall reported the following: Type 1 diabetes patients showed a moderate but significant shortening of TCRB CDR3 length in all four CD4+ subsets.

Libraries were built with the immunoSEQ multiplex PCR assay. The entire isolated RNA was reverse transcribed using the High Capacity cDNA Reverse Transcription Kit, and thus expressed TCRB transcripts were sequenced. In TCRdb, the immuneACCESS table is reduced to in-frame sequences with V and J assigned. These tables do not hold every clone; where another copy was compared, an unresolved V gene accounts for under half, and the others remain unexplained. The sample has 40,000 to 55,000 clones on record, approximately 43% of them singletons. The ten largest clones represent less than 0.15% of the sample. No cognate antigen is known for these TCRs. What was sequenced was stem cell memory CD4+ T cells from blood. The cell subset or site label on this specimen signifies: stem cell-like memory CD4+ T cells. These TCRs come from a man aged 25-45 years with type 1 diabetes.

The CDR3 is CASSLTSGNYNEQFF. In DNA, the CDR3 is TGTGCCAGCAGCTTAACTAGCGGGAACTACAATGAGCAGTTCTTC. The chain joins TRBV7-2 to TRBJ2-1; TRBD2 matches 10 bases. The V segment lost 2 bases and the J segment 3 bases; nucleotides outside the gene matches: 1. Germline assignment: CDR1 SGHTA and CDR2 FQGNSA. This CDR3 comprises 15 residues.

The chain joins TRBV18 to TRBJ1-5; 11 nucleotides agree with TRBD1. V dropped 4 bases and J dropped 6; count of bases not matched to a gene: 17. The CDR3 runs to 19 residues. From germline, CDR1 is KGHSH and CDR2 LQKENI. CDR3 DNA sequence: TGTGCCAGCTCACTTAGAACCGGGACAGGGGGTTATAAGGCTCAGCCCCAGCATTTT. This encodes CASSLRTGTGGYKAQPQHF. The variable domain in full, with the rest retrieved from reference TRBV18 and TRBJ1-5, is NAGVMQNPRHLVRRRGQEARLRCSPMKGHSHVYWYRQLPEEGLKFMVYLQKENIIDESGMPKERFSAEFPKEGPSILRIQQVVRGDSAAYFCASSLRTGTGGYKAQPQHFGDGTRLSIL.

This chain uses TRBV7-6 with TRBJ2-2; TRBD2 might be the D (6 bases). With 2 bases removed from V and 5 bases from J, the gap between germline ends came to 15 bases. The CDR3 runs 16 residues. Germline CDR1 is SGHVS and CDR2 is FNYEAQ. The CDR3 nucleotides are TGTGCCAGCAGCTTATTAGGGCAGGGAGGAACCGGGGAGCTGTTTTTT. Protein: CASSLLGQGGTGELFF.

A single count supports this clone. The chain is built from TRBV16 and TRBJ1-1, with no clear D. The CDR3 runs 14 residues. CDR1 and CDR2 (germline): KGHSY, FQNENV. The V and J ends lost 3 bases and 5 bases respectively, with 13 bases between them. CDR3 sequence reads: CASSQEGGGTEAFF. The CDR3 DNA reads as TGTGCCAGCAGCCAGGAGGGAGGCGGGACTGAAGCTTTCTTT.

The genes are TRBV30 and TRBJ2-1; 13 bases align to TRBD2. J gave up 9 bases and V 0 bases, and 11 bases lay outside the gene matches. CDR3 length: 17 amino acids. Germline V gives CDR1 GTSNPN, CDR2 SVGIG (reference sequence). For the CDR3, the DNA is TGTGCCTGGAGTGTACCTCCACGGACTAGCGGGAGTGCTGAGCAGTTCTTC. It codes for CAWSVPPRTSGSAEQFF.